The 31 T cell receptor beta chains presented below share a single source sample, sequenced in a study of tumor-infiltrating lymphocytes in primary liver carcinoma. Co-extraction of both nucleic acids (RNA and DNA) used about 20-33 mg of unsorted bulk tissue. Starting material of around 460 ng total RNA yielded TCR beta cDNA via a constant-region primer. Construction of TCR beta libraries relied on three successive nested multiplex PCR rounds employing slightly modified ARM-PCR. TRBV1-TRBV30 forward primers paired with a C-beta reverse primer drove the first two PCR rounds, around 9 cycles each. TCRdb used MiXCR to reprocess the multiplex PCR reads, holding one entry per CDR3 protein. The table records 120,000 or so distinct CDR3 sequences, about 59% of them present only once. The sample taken for sequencing was liver tumor tissue from sampling region 1. Described subset: tumor region T1, superior pole. These receptor sequences come from an older woman with primary liver carcinoma and hepatitis B virus infection.

The genes are TRBV28 and TRBJ2-1, with 9 positions matching TRBD2. V dropped 8 bases and J dropped 6; count of bases not matched to a gene: 14. CDR3 length: 16 amino acids. Germline V lookup: CDR1 MDHEN, CDR2 SYDVKM. Here the CDR3 reads CASSIGGGRAFNEQFF. The DNA for the CDR3 is TGTGCCAGCTCCATCGGTGGCGGGAGGGCCTTCAATGAGCAGTTCTTC.

To note about this clonotype: At one boundary the junction diverges from the germline segment, which might be a read error. The gene calls are TRBV11-3 and TRBJ2-1, with D possibly TRBD2 on 5 matching bases. There are 15 residues in the CDR3. CDR1 is SGHNT, CDR2 YENEEA, per germline. The CDR3 spells CVSSPRGSGNNEQFF. In DNA, the CDR3 is TGTGTCAGCAGCCCTCGGGGTAGTGGGAATAATGAGCAGTTCTTC.

The chain combines TRBV11-3 with TRBJ2-1, with 8 bases identical to TRBD2. The CDR3 contains 15 residues. Germline V lookup: CDR1 SGHNT, CDR2 YENEEA. V lost 5 bases, J lost 6 bases, and 9 bases stayed unmatched. CDR3 sequence reads: CASSRGGGEGNEQFF. The DNA of the CDR3 is TGTGCCAGCAGCCGGGGGGGGGGTGAAGGCAATGAGCAGTTCTTC.

This clonotype occurred many times. The chain recombines TRBV13 with TRBJ2-7; D is ambiguous. This CDR3 comprises 13 residues. The germline gives CDR1 PRHDT, CDR2 FYEKMQ (reference sequence). The ends were cut back, 5 bases at V and 4 bases at J, with 12 bases in the middle. The CDR3 here is CASSQRSPYEQYF. CDR3 nucleotides: TGTGCCAGCAGCCAGAGAAGTCCTTACGAGCAGTACTTC.

With respect to this clonotype: One end of the junction is discordant with germline, which a read error may explain. V is TRBV11-3 and J is TRBJ2-4; 9 bases are shared with TRBD1. In germline, CDR1 is SGHNT, CDR2 YENEEA. This CDR3 region has 19 residues. The CDR3 DNA is TGTGCCAGCTGCTTAGCCCGTACCGGACAGGGGATAATCAAAAACATTCAGTACTTC. Translation: CASCLARTGQGIIKNIQYF.

The gene calls are TRBV11-2 and TRBJ2-5; D call uncertain. The V end lost 7 bases, the J end lost 2 bases, and 17 bases lay between the germline ends. The CDR3 is made up of 15 amino acids. Germline V gene lookup returns CDR1 SGHAT and CDR2 FQNNGV. In DNA form, the CDR3 reads TGTGCCAGCACCAAAAGGCCGGTCAAACAAGAGACCCAGTACTTC. This translates into CASTKRPVKQETQYF.

As concerns this clonotype: A much larger clone differs by one base, so this may be a read error. This chain connects TRBV5-4 to TRBJ1-1; unclear D gene. Per the germline V gene, CDR1 is SGHNT and CDR2 is YYREEE (reference sequence). The CDR3 consists of 15 residues. The CDR3 protein is CASILVGSTGTEAFF. CDR3 nucleotide sequence: TGTGCCAGCATCTTGGTCGGCAGCACGGGGACTGAAGCTTTCTTT.

For this clonotype: A much more abundant neighbour one base away suggests this may be a read error. The gene calls are TRBV12-3 or TRBV12-4 and TRBJ2-7; D is uncertain. This CDR3 has 14 residues. The V and J ends lost 6 bases and 2 bases respectively, with 14 bases between them. The CDR3 sequence is CASRGCHGPYEQYF. The CDR3 bases are TGTGCCAGCAGGGGGTGTCACGGACCCTACGAGCAGTACTTC.

To note about this clonotype: A read error may account for a junction end that differs from germline. This chain joins TRBV11-1 and TRBJ2-2; D possibly corresponds to TRBD2 (7 bases). Germline lookup yields CDR1 SGHAT and CDR2 FQDESV (reference sequence). The CDR3 is made up of 14 amino acids. The CDR3 spells CASRPSLDTGGPFF. CDR3 bases: TGCGCCAGCAGACCGAGCCTTGACACCGGGGGGCCGTTTTTT.

About this clonotype itself: This may be a read error, as it is one base from a much larger clone. CDR3 bases: TGTGCCAGCAGCTTACCTAGCGGTTACAAGCAGTACTTC. Amino acid sequence: CASSLPSGYKQYF. The rearrangement links TRBV7-9 to TRBJ2-7; 7 bases are a match to TRBD2. V dropped 2 bases and J dropped 8; count of bases not matched to a gene: 6. The CDR3 sequence is 13 residues long. Germline CDR1 reads SEHNR; CDR2 reads FQNEAQ (reference sequence).

Of note for this clonotype: One junction end disagrees with the germline gene, perhaps due to a read error. The chain employs TRBV28 and TRBJ2-1, with 10 nucleotides matching TRBD2. The CDR3 extends over 12 amino acids. Germline V lookup: CDR1 MDHEN, CDR2 SYDVKM. CDR3 sequence (DNA): TGTGGCAGCAGTCCACTAGCGGGAAAAACGTTCTTC. This encodes CGSSPLAGKTFF.

This clonotype was found a few times. V and J are TRBV7-9 and TRBJ2-5, with 7 bases lining up with TRBD1. Unmatched junction bases numbered 4, after V lost 5 bases and J lost 4 bases. The CDR3 runs to 13 residues. Germline lookup yields CDR1 SEHNR and CDR2 FQNEAQ (reference sequence). The CDR3 DNA reads as TGTGCCAGCAGCCTGGACAGGAGAGAGACCCAGTACTTC. It encodes CASSLDRRETQYF. Together with reference TRBV7-9 and TRBJ2-5, the CDR3 gives the full variable domain: DTGVSQNPRHKITKRGQNVTFRCDPISEHNRLYWYRQTLGQGPEFLTYFQNEAQLEKSRLLSDRFSAERPKGSFSTLEIQRTEQGDSAMYLCASSLDRRETQYFGPGTRLLVL.

This clonotype was observed a few times. The rearrangement links TRBV27 to TRBJ2-2, with D unclear. Looked up from germline, CDR1 is MNHEY and CDR2 is SMNVEV (reference sequence). With 2 bases removed from V and 5 bases from J, the gap between germline ends came to 12 bases. This CDR3 spans 15 amino acids. The CDR3 sequence: CASSLRPPPTGELFF. CDR3 DNA sequence: TGTGCCAGCAGTTTAAGACCCCCGCCTACCGGGGAGCTGTTTTTT.

This clonotype was recorded only once. At one of its ends the junction is not consistent with the germline gene, which may arise from a read error. CDR3 sequence (DNA): TGTGCCAGCATGAGGTACAGGGCAGATACGCAGTACTTT. It is translated as CASMRYRADTQYF. The chain couples TRBV11-2 to TRBJ2-3; tentatively, D is TRBD1 (6 bases). The germline V gene has CDR1 SGHAT and CDR2 FQNNGV. This CDR3 is 13 amino acids long.

In regard to this clonotype: The junction differs from germline at one of its ends, possibly a read error. J is TRBJ2-4 and V is TRBV6-1; weak D call: TRBD1 (6 bases). The CDR3 covers 15 residues. Looked up from germline, CDR1 is MNHNS and CDR2 is SASEGT. The DNA for the CDR3 is TGTGCCAGCAGTGAATCAGGGGCAGACAAAAACATTCGGTACTTC. It codes for CASSESGADKNIRYF.

On this clonotype: The CDR3 end shows no conserved phenylalanine or tryptophan, and so a read error is likely. This chain connects TRBV11-3 to TRBJ2-1, with 15 bases lining up with TRBD2. J gave up 6 bases and V 6 bases, and 15 bases lay outside the gene matches. CDR1 and CDR2 from the germline V gene are SGHNT and YENEEA. The CDR3 sequence is 19 residues long. CDR3 in DNA: TGTGCCAGCAGTGCCGGACAGGTGGGACTAGCGGGAGGATTCAATGAGCAGTTCCTC. It is translated as CASSAGQVGLAGGFNEQFL.

As concerns this clonotype: Given a much more abundant clone one base away, this may be a read error. The CDR3 end shows no conserved phenylalanine or tryptophan, and so a read error is likely. The DNA for the CDR3 is TGCAGCGTTGTGAAGGGGACCGCTCATGGCTACACCCTC. Protein sequence: CSVVKGTAHGYTL. This chain connects TRBV29-1 to TRBJ1-2; the D gene is possibly TRBD1 (5 bases). CDR3 length: 13 amino acids. Germline lookup yields CDR1 SQVTM and CDR2 ANQGSEA. The V end lost 4 bases, the J end lost 6 bases, and 15 bases lay between the germline ends.

The J gene is TRBJ2-7, the V gene TRBV11-2; the D call may be TRBD1 or TRBD2 (5 bases each). CDR1 SGHAT and CDR2 FQNNGV come from the germline V gene. The CDR3 spans 16 residues. The DNA of the CDR3 is TGTGTCTGCAGCTTAGACGAGAAGGGACCATACTACGAGCAGTACTTC. Protein: CVCSLDEKGPYYEQYF.

To note about this clonotype: A single base separates this from a much larger clone, so it may be a read error. The CDR3 reads CASSLLFHWTGEKTQYF. CDR3 nucleotide sequence: TGCGCCAGCAGCTTGTTATTCCACTGGACAGGGGAGAAGACCCAGTACTTC. The chain is built from TRBV5-1 and TRBJ2-5; 9 bases fit TRBD1. Germline assignment: CDR1 SGHRS and CDR2 YFSETQ. After removal of 1 base from V and 6 bases from J, the junction contained 13 bases not matched to a gene. The CDR3 loop spans 17 amino acids.

Concerning this clonotype: This may come from a read error, since a much larger clone is one base off. The chain links TRBV6-1 to TRBJ1-5; tentative D call: TRBD1 (5 bases). The germline V and J ends were trimmed by 7 bases and 6 bases, with 19 bases remaining between them. Germline V gives CDR1 MNHNS, CDR2 SASEGT. This CDR3 spans 15 amino acids. The CDR3 spells CASTGGAAVSQPQHF. CDR3 DNA: TGTGCCAGCACGGGAGGGGCGGCGGTAAGTCAGCCCCAGCATTTT.

This clonotype came up many times. This chain uses TRBV10-2 with TRBJ1-5; 8 positions match TRBD1. After removal of 1 base from V and 4 bases from J, the junction contained 6 bases not matched to a gene. There are 16 residues in the CDR3. Germline CDR1 WSHSY, CDR2 SAAADI. CDR3 coding DNA: TGCGCCAGCAGTGAGTTTGGCGGACAGGGTAATCAGCCCCAGCATTTT. This gives the protein CASSEFGGQGNQPQHF.

Concerning this clonotype: This may be a read error, as it is one base from a much larger clone. The chain employs TRBV4-1 and TRBJ1-3; no clear D. V gave up 4 bases and J gave up 5 bases, with 12 bases separating them. Looked up from germline, CDR1 is MGHRA and CDR2 is YSYEKL. CDR3 length: 14 residues. The chain's CDR3 is CASSPRESRNTIYF. DNA of the CDR3: TGCGCCAGCAGCCCCCGGGAGTCTAGAAACACCATATATTTT.

V is TRBV10-3 and J is TRBJ1-2; perhaps TRBD1 as D (5 bases). The CDR3 loop spans 15 amino acids. Germline assignment: CDR1 ENHRY and CDR2 SYGVKD. V lost 2 bases and J lost 8, with 18 bases in between. CDR3 bases: TGTGCCATCAGTGAGGCGGAACAGGCCATATCCGGCTACACCTTC. Protein product: CAISEAEQAISGYTF.

This clonotype occurred a few times. This chain connects TRBV13 to TRBJ1-1; no firm D call. V shed 5 bases and J shed 4 bases, with 11 bases lying between them. This CDR3 comprises 13 residues. Germline V lookup: CDR1 PRHDT, CDR2 FYEKMQ (reference sequence). CDR3 nucleotides: TGTGCCAGCAGCCCCCTACCTGGCACTGAAGCTTTCTTT. Translation: CASSPLPGTEAFF. Full variable domain (remainder filled in from reference TRBV13 and TRBJ1-1): AAGVIQSPRHLIKEKRETATLKCYPIPRHDTVYWYQQGPGQDPQFLISFYEKMQSDKGSIPDRFSAQQFSDYHSELNMSSLELGDSALYFCASSPLPGTEAFFGQGTRLTVV.

About this clonotype: At one end the junction does not follow the germline gene, possibly because of a read error. The chain joins TRBV11-2 to TRBJ2-2; D assignment may be TRBD1 or TRBD2 (7 bases each). The CDR3 contains 15 residues. The V gene's germline CDR1 is SGHAT and CDR2 FQNNGV. The CDR3 spells CASNARQGGTGKLFF. DNA for the CDR3: TGTGCCAGCAACGCCCGACAGGGAGGGACCGGGAAGCTGTTCTTT.

About this clonotype: One end of the junction fails to match germline, which may point to a read error. This rearrangement joins TRBV4-1 to TRBJ1-2, with D maybe TRBD1 (6 bases). This CDR3 region has 15 residues. CDR1 and CDR2 from the germline V gene are MGHRA and YSYEKL. CDR3 amino acids: CAISPGGGMSYGYTF. The CDR3 DNA sequence: TGCGCCATCAGCCCCGGCGGGGGCATGAGCTATGGCTACACCTTC.

Concerning this clonotype itself: This may come from a read error, since a much larger clone is one base off. This chain links TRBV29-1 with TRBJ1-1; maybe TRBD1 (5 bases). This CDR3 comprises 13 residues. Germline V CDR1 and CDR2: SQVTM, ANQGSEA. The CDR3 protein is CGYSKNRNTEALF. The CDR3 bases are TGCGGCTACTCCAAGAACAGGAACACTGAAGCTCTCTTT.

Comments on this clonotype: This clone may be a read error of a much larger clone one base away. The V and J genes are TRBV6-5 and TRBJ1-5; the D gene is possibly TRBD1 (5 bases). Per the germline V gene, CDR1 is MNHEY and CDR2 is SVGAGI. The V gene lost 6 bases and the J gene lost 2 bases, with 8 bases spanning the gap. The length of the CDR3 is 13 residues. CDR3 sequence reads: CASRKTGNQPQHF. In DNA, the CDR3 is TGTGCCAGCAGGAAGACAGGCAATCAGCCCCAGCATTTT.

This clonotype was seen ten or more times. This chain uses TRBV12-5 with TRBJ2-7, with a weak D call TRBD1 (7 bases). Germline CDR1 is LGHNT and CDR2 is FRNRAP. V lost 7 bases, J lost 1 base, and 17 bases lay in between. This CDR3 comprises 15 residues. The CDR3 nucleotides are TGTGCTAGTGCCATGACAGGGAGGAGGTCCTACGAGCAGTACTTC. Its translation is CASAMTGRRSYEQYF.

The chain joins TRBV7-9 to TRBJ2-7, with D hard to call. V gave up 4 bases and J gave up 6 bases, with 16 bases separating them. The CDR3 totals 14 residues. The germline V gene encodes CDR1 SEHNR and CDR2 FQNEAQ (reference sequence). The CDR3 spells CASSSSDRPGEQYF. The CDR3 nucleotides are TGTGCCAGCAGCTCGTCGGACCGGCCCGGCGAGCAGTACTTC.

Concerning this clonotype itself: A much larger clone lies a single base off, so this may be a read error. The J gene is TRBJ1-5, the V gene TRBV29-1, with D unclear. The V gene lost 8 bases and the J gene lost 2 bases, with 10 bases spanning the gap. The CDR3 spans 12 residues. Germline loops: CDR1 SQVTM, CDR2 ANQGSEA. Here the CDR3 DNA reads TGCAGCATTGTTGTGGGCAATCAGCCCCAGCATTTT. The encoded protein is CSIVVGNQPQHF.